The T cell receptor beta chain described here comes from a study of regulatory and conventional T cells in RAG deficiency. Study-level results: Omenn syndrome and CID/AS patients had roughly 92-fold fewer unique Treg TCR beta sequences, versus approximately 10-fold elsewhere. Patient subsets had shorter CDR3s; Omenn Treg-Tconv overlap exceeded 85%. Shannon entropy fell and Simpson indices rose in RAG-deficient patients.

In regard to this clone: Its antigen is not identified.

Blood CD4+ CD25-low CD127-high conventional T cells supplied the genomic DNA template. This table comes from immunoSEQ multiplex PCR, and its TCRdb copy is limited to in-frame clones, with some not included. The sample carries fewer than 40,000 clones, 70% to 80% recorded once. Germline V lookup: CDR1 MNHNY, CDR2 SVGAGI (reference sequence). The CDR3 sequence is 16 residues long. Between the trimmed V and J ends, which lost 2 bases and 4 bases, there was a span of 15 bases. These same records also appear under a second study, on regulatory T cells. That report notes: The primer mix had 52 TRBV and 13 TRBJ primers.

The chain has TRBV6-6 and TRBJ1-5; possibly TRBD1 for D (5 bases). The source is a human donor in good health. Sequenced input: CD4+ effector T cells sorted from blood. Here the CDR3 reads CASSYRAGTSNQPQHF. The CDR3 nucleotides read TGTGCCAGCAGTTACAGGGCAGGGACGTCAAATCAGCCCCAGCATTTT.